The clone carrying this TCR beta chain was observed a handful of times. Its specificity is not known. The sample comes from a study of T cell repertoires in cytomegalovirus infection. Study context: Public TCR beta signatures were indicative of both CMV infection and a matching HLA type. Study-wide points: What dominated the ex vivo response were HLA-C-restricted CMV-specific TCR beta clonotypes. Individuals carrying CMV plus the relevant HLA were identified by cumulative frequency of public TCR beta families.

V was clipped by 1 base and J by 1 base, with 12 bases between them. The CDR3 spans 16 residues. Germline values: CDR1 SEHNR, CDR2 FQNEAQ (reference sequence). TCRdb reprocessed the reads with MiXCR, giving one entry per CDR3 protein. The top ten hold 7.5% to 9% of the sample, which has 630,000 or so distinct CDR3 sequences, approximately 24% seen once. V is TRBV7-9 and J is TRBJ2-3; the D gene is possibly TRBD1 (5 bases). The sequence was collected from a human donor in good health (CMV status not recorded). Some clones in this sample may be carry-over from other donors' samples. Sequencing was done on a sample of CD8+ T cells from PBMCs. CDR3 residues: CASSLVGRARTDTQYF. The CDR3 bases are TGTGCCAGCAGCTTAGTGGGCAGGGCCCGCACAGATACGCAGTATTTT.